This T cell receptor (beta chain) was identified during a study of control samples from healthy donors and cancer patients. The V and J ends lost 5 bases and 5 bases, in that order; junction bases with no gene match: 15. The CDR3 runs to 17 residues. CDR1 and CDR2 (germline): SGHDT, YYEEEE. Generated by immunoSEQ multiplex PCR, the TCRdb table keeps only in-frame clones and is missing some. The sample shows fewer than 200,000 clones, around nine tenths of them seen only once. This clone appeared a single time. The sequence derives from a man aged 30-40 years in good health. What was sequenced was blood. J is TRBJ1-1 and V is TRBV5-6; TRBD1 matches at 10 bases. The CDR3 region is CASSLPPGTGVLTEAFF. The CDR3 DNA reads TGTGCCAGCAGTCTGCCTCCCGGGACAGGGGTTTTGACTGAAGCTTTCTTT.